This T cell receptor beta chain came from a study of T cell responses to AZD1222 COVID-19 vaccine. Whole-study results and caveats: Per reports, nearly half of all spike-specific TCRs target regions that are unmutated in variants. Spike-specific TCR breadth rose after two AZD1222 doses, and depth rose as well. Clonal diversity may have been underestimated in mostly white British donors.

As regards this clone: The antigen is undetermined.

Germline-derived CDR1 and CDR2 are SNHLY and FYNNEI. V was pared by 1 base and J by 0 bases, with 13 bases between. The CDR3 has 17 amino acids. Repertoires were generated with immunoSEQ multiplex PCR, while TCRdb's copy carries only in-frame clones and drops some. The sample carries around 170,000 clones, around 93% recorded once. Source: peripheral blood, taken on day 0 of AZD1222 vaccination. The rearrangement uses TRBV2 and TRBJ2-1; D gene ambiguous. The clonotype originates from an adult in good health. The CDR3 DNA reads as TGTGCCAGCAGTGAAGGGCCCCTCACGAGCTCCTACAATGAGCAGTTCTTC. It codes for CASSEGPLTSSYNEQFF.